Sequencing of this T cell receptor beta chain was carried out in a study of cytomegalovirus exposure and HLA in healthy donors. The CDR3 length is 15 residues. Unmatched junction bases numbered 6, after V lost 3 bases and J lost 2 bases. CDR1 and CDR2 from the germline V gene are SNHLY and FYNNEI. PCR primers comprised 60 Vbeta and 13 Jbeta primers. Measured with immunoSEQ multiplex PCR; TCRdb has only the in-frame clones, and not every one. Among 40,000 or so clones listed, approximately 70% were seen once. This clone has just a few counts. Its antigen is still unknown. Study-wide results and caveats: DRB1 had the most TCR associations and HLA-C the fewest, a later analysis found, with rates varying by HLA locus. Later analysis associated a missense DCLRE1C variant with TCR beta V- and J-gene trimming.

The chain couples TRBV2 to TRBJ1-2; the match to TRBD1 covers 7 bases. The source material was PBMCs. This TCR was recovered from a man aged 40-50 years in good health and CMV-seronegative. The CDR3 nucleotides read TGTGCCAGCAGTGATGATAGGACAGGAAACTATGGCTACACCTTC. Amino acids: CASSDDRTGNYGYTF.